Listed below are T cell receptor beta chains from one sample, sequenced in a study of CD8+ T cells in alopecia areata. Produced via immunoSEQ multiplex PCR; TCRdb's table is partial and in-frame only. There are 150,000 to 200,000 clones in the sample; around 60% occur only once, and around 12% lies in the top ten. The input for sequencing was CD8+ T cells sorted from blood, taken at week 24, from a patient treated with tofacitinib. These receptors all come from a human donor with alopecia areata. CDR3s include the opening cysteine and the closing phenylalanine or tryptophan. The D gene is left open where the match is weak. Size values are once, few and many counts, or a class for expanded clones, and some rows have none.

clone_size j_call d_call v_call cdr3_aa cdr3_nt
few TRBJ2-7 TRBD2 TRBV5-4 CASNKRGLAGGYGYYEQYF TGTGCCAGCAACAAACGCGGACTAGCGGGGGGTTATGGATACTACGAGCAGTACTTC
- TRBJ2-5 - TRBV30 CAWSLQETQYF TGTGCCTGGAGTTTACAAGAGACCCAGTACTTC
- TRBJ1-1 - TRBV2 CASLDSLAGEAFF TGTGCCAGCCTTGACAGCCTTGCCGGGGAAGCTTTCTTT
- TRBJ2-5 - TRBV5-6 CASSSGQETQYF TGTGCCAGCAGCTCGGGGCAAGAGACCCAGTACTTC
- TRBJ2-1 TRBD2 TRBV7-8 CASSVIAGEQFF TGTGCCAGCAGCGTAATAGCGGGTGAGCAGTTCTTC
few TRBJ2-3 TRBD2 TRBV29-1 CSESGGQADTQYF TGCAGCGAAAGCGGGGGGCAGGCAGATACGCAGTATTTT
- TRBJ2-1 - TRBV5-1 CASSPGSDEQFF TGCGCCAGCAGCCCAGGTAGTGATGAGCAGTTCTTC
few TRBJ1-1 - TRBV25-1 CASRVGNTEAFF TGTGCCAGCAGGGTAGGGAACACTGAAGCTTTCTTT
- TRBJ2-5 - TRBV6-5 CASRTVEETQYF TGTGCCTCCCGGACAGTCGAAGAGACCCAGTACTTC
- TRBJ2-7 - TRBV4-2 CASSQGQRYEQYF TGTGCCAGCAGCCAAGGACAGCGCTACGAGCAGTACTTC
few TRBJ2-1 - TRBV14 CASSQEGLNEQFF TGTGCCAGCAGCCAAGAGGGTCTCAATGAGCAGTTCTTC
- TRBJ2-7 - TRBV10-3 CAISEAGQYEQYF TGTGCCATCAGTGAGGCAGGGCAGTACGAGCAGTACTTC
- TRBJ2-6 - TRBV5-6 CASSLGSSGANVLTF TGTGCCAGCAGCTTGGGGAGTTCTGGGGCCAACGTCCTGACTTTC
- TRBJ2-4 TRBD1 TRBV5-6 CASSFGTELAKNIQYF TGTGCCAGCAGCTTTGGGACAGAGCTAGCCAAAAACATTCAGTACTTC
- TRBJ2-5 - TRBV13 CASSLGEAAQETQYF TGTGCCAGCAGCTTAGGAGAGGCAGCCCAAGAGACCCAGTACTTC
once TRBJ1-4 - TRBV30 CAWSVVGGNEKLFF TGTGCCTGGAGTGTCGTGGGGGGGAATGAAAAACTGTTTTTT
- TRBJ2-1 - TRBV5-4 CASSSSRNYNEQFF TGTGCCAGCAGCTCATCTAGGAACTACAATGAGCAGTTCTTC
- TRBJ2-5 TRBD2 TRBV29-1 CSVDAGGLKTQYF TGCAGCGTTGATGCGGGGGGGCTGAAGACCCAGTACTTC
- TRBJ1-1 - TRBV11-2 CASSLSAGAQTEAFF TGTGCCAGCAGCTTAAGTGCGGGGGCGCAAACTGAAGCTTTCTTT
- TRBJ2-5 - TRBV27 CASSLGRAQYF TGTGCCAGCAGTTTGGGGCGGGCCCAGTACTTC
- TRBJ2-1 - TRBV5-5 CASSWRDSYNEQFF TGTGCCAGCAGCTGGAGGGACTCCTACAATGAGCAGTTCTTC
- TRBJ1-4 - TRBV29-1 CSVEGTEGLFF TGCAGCGTTGAAGGGACCGAGGGACTGTTTTTT
- TRBJ2-5 TRBD2 TRBV7-9 CASSSTGTSKETQYF TGTGCCAGCAGCTCTACCGGGACTAGCAAGGAGACCCAGTACTTC
- TRBJ2-7 TRBD1 TRBV13 CASSWGQGAYEQYF TGTGCCAGCAGCTGGGGACAGGGGGCCTACGAGCAGTACTTC
once TRBJ2-2 TRBD1 TRBV5-1 CASSPGQGTDAGELFF TGCGCCAGCAGCCCTGGACAGGGGACCGACGCCGGGGAGCTGTTTTTT
- TRBJ1-2 - TRBV6-6 CASSYDRGIYGYTF TGTGCCAGCAGTTATGACCGAGGGATCTATGGCTACACCTTC
- TRBJ2-3 - TRBV30 CAWSSRLATDTQYF TGTGCCTGGAGTAGTCGGCTAGCCACAGATACGCAGTATTTT
- TRBJ1-1 - TRBV29-1 CSAGPAQDTEAFF TGCAGCGCCGGACCCGCTCAGGACACTGAAGCTTTCTTT
- TRBJ1-1 - TRBV5-6 CASSYGPGMNTEAFF TGTGCCAGCAGCTACGGACCAGGGATGAACACTGAAGCTTTCTTT
- TRBJ2-7 TRBD1 TRBV18 CASSTRQGTSYEQYF TGTGCCAGCTCAACCAGACAGGGGACCTCCTACGAGCAGTACTTC
- TRBJ2-5 TRBD2 TRBV10-3 CAIRVGASGEETQYF TGTGCCATCAGGGTTGGGGCTAGCGGGGAAGAGACCCAGTACTTC
- TRBJ2-2 - TRBV7-2 CASSFTNTGELFF TGTGCCAGCAGCTTTACTAACACCGGGGAGCTGTTTTTT
- TRBJ1-2 - TRBV14 CASSQDRSLGYTF TGTGCCAGCAGCCAAGACAGGTCTTTGGGCTACACCTTC
- TRBJ1-2 - TRBV30 CAWLKGNDGYTF TGTGCCTGGTTGAAGGGGAACGATGGCTACACCTTC
- TRBJ1-2 - TRBV6-5 CASSWTENPTNYGYTF TGTGCCAGCAGTTGGACAGAAAATCCCACTAACTATGGCTACACCTTC
- TRBJ2-7 TRBD1 TRBV29-1 CSVDPGTGAYEQYF TGCAGCGTTGATCCCGGGACAGGGGCCTACGAGCAGTACTTC
few TRBJ2-5 TRBD2 TRBV28 CASKPGTSGLRETQYF TGTGCCAGCAAACCGGGGACTAGCGGACTCCGGGAGACCCAGTACTTC
few TRBJ2-5 - TRBV14 CASSQDLGETQYF TGTGCCAGCAGCCAAGATCTTGGAGAGACCCAGTACTTC
- TRBJ2-1 - TRBV27 CASSLIGGEQFF TGTGCCAGCAGTTTGATAGGTGGTGAGCAGTTCTTC
- TRBJ1-6 - TRBV9 CASSGSDSPLHF TGTGCCAGCAGCGGGTCGGATTCACCCCTCCACTTT
- TRBJ2-5 TRBD1 TRBV7-9 CASSSGTGIGETQYF TGTGCCAGCAGCTCCGGGACAGGGATAGGGGAGACCCAGTACTTC
- TRBJ1-1 - TRBV7-9 CASSPREGIYTEAFF TGTGCCAGCAGCCCGAGGGAGGGGATATACACTGAAGCTTTCTTT
- TRBJ1-1 - TRBV2 CASSEGQTEAFF TGTGCCAGCAGTGAAGGACAGACTGAAGCTTTCTTT
- TRBJ2-1 - TRBV27 CASSWGVSYNEQFF TGTGCCAGCAGTTGGGGAGTCTCCTACAATGAGCAGTTCTTC
few TRBJ1-1 - TRBV14 CASSQAPGATMNTEAFF TGTGCCAGCAGCCAAGCCCCGGGGGCGACTATGAACACTGAAGCTTTCTTT
- TRBJ1-6 - TRBV10-3 CAISEDRQAKLNSPLHF TGTGCCATCAGTGAAGACCGACAGGCGAAGCTCAATTCACCCCTCCACTTT
- TRBJ2-7 TRBD1 TRBV5-4 CASSWGQGAGEQYF TGTGCCAGCAGCTGGGGACAGGGGGCTGGCGAGCAGTACTTC
- TRBJ1-1 - TRBV9 CASSVVTEAFF TGTGCCAGCAGCGTAGTGACGGAAGCTTTCTTT
- TRBJ2-3 - TRBV6-1 CASRSQGSLKDTQYF TGTGCCAGCAGAAGCCAGGGTAGCCTAAAAGATACGCAGTATTTT
- TRBJ2-5 TRBD1 TRBV10-3 CAIRSGQEKTQYF TGTGCCATCAGATCGGGACAGGAGAAGACCCAGTACTTC
- TRBJ1-2 - TRBV30 CAWSLGAGYGYTF TGTGCCTGGAGTCTGGGGGCTGGGTATGGCTACACCTTC
- TRBJ2-3 - TRBV30 CAWKGLGVARTDTQYF TGTGCCTGGAAGGGACTCGGGGTGGCGCGCACAGATACGCAGTATTTT
- TRBJ2-6 TRBD2 TRBV11-2 CASSLGPGGGGSGANVLTF TGTGCCAGCAGCTTAGGCCCCGGCGGGGGGGGCTCTGGGGCCAACGTCCTGACTTTC
- TRBJ1-3 TRBD1 TRBV30 CAWNSPVDRGDENTIYF TGTGCCTGGAACTCCCCAGTCGACAGGGGGGATGAAAACACCATATATTTT
once TRBJ2-7 - TRBV6-5 CASSFTTEQYF TGTGCCAGCAGTTTTACGACCGAGCAGTACTTC
once TRBJ2-1 - TRBV7-2 CASSRRAYEQFF TGTGCCAGCAGCCGCAGGGCCTATGAGCAGTTCTTC
- TRBJ2-5 TRBD2 TRBV30 CAWTGLGTSVQAQYF TGTGCCTGGACCGGGCTCGGGACTAGCGTCCAGGCCCAGTACTTC
- TRBJ2-5 - TRBV6-6 CASSSLFAAETQYF TGTGCCAGCAGCTCCCTTTTCGCGGCGGAGACCCAGTACTTC
- TRBJ1-1 - TRBV30 CAWSAGTHEAFF TGTGCCTGGAGTGCGGGGACACACGAAGCTTTCTTT
- TRBJ2-1 TRBD1 TRBV5-4 CASSQGTNEQFF TGTGCCAGCTCACAGGGGACCAATGAGCAGTTCTTC